The TCR beta chain described here comes from a study of graft-versus-host responses after intestinal transplantation. Study-level background: Those transplanted obtained multivisceral, liver-intestinal, or isolated intestinal grafts. The recipients all started with anti-thymocyte globulin induction and then took tacrolimus and steroids for 3 to 4 years. Study-wide results and limits: HvG clone declines early post-transplant were associated with peak circulating GvH levels. Researchers found GvH clones in recipient marrow, and some showed up first in ileum or blood.

Germline CDR1 and CDR2: SQVTM and ANQGSEA. The ends lost 3 bases at V and 4 bases at J; junction bases unmatched: 10. This CDR3 spans 15 amino acids. Some clones are missing from TCRdb's copy, which holds only in-frame ones; the method was immunoSEQ multiplex PCR. The table has around 4,900 clones, approximately 80% seen once. Intraepithelial and lamina propria lymphocytes were isolated from graft specimens. This clone was picked up a small number of times. Its target is not known. The TCR sequence derives from a human patient who received an intestinal transplant, so some T cells may come from the graft donor. The sequencing here drew on ileum tissue, taken roughly 120 days after intestinal transplantation. V is TRBV29-1 and J is TRBJ2-5, with 8 bases fitting TRBD1. CDR3 sequence (DNA): TGCAGCGTTGAGATCACCAGGGGGCGAGGAGAGACCCAGTACTTC. Its translation: CSVEITRGRGETQYF.